What follows are 30 T cell receptor beta chains derived from one specimen sequenced in a study of long-term antiretroviral therapy in people with HIV. With survey level as its setting, the immunoSEQ assay was v3.0. Profiled with immunoSEQ multiplex PCR; TCRdb holds only in-frame clones, not every one. The table has 20,000 to 25,000 clones, approximately 80% seen once. The sample consisted of unsorted PBMCs, taken 1.2 years after starting antiretroviral therapy. The origin of the receptors is a woman in her thirties or forties with HIV.

The chain is built from TRBV7-2 and TRBJ2-1; 10 bases fit TRBD2. The CDR3 contains 17 residues. The trim removed 2 bases at V and 7 bases at J, leaving 11 bases unmatched. Germline-derived CDR1 and CDR2 are SGHTA and FQGNSA. The CDR3 sequence is CASSLRGVAGGGNEQFF. CDR3 DNA: TGTGCCAGCAGCTTACGAGGAGTAGCGGGAGGAGGTAATGAGCAGTTCTTC.

This sequence joins TRBV5-1 and TRBJ2-3; 7 bases fit TRBD1. J lost 6 bases, V lost 0 bases, and 7 bases had no gene match. There are 15 residues in the CDR3. Germline V gene data show CDR1 as SGHRS and CDR2 as YFSETQ. As DNA, the CDR3 is TGCGCCAGCAGCTTGGGACAGGGCACGATTGATACGCAGTATTTT. Residues: CASSLGQGTIDTQYF.

The chain combines TRBV28 with TRBJ2-3; D gene unclear. Trimming took 7 bases from V and 0 from J, leaving 5 bases between them. The CDR3 totals 12 residues. The germline V gene has CDR1 MDHEN and CDR2 SYDVKM. The DNA for the CDR3 is TGTGCCAGCACCCGCAGCACAGATACGCAGTATTTT. Protein product: CASTRSTDTQYF.

This rearrangement joins TRBV6-5 to TRBJ2-1; 10 bases align to TRBD2. Germline V CDR1 and CDR2: MNHEY, SVGAGI. This CDR3 region has 13 residues. Trimming took 4 bases from V and 9 from J; bases not matched to a gene: 3. The DNA for the CDR3 is TGTGCCAGCAGTTTCGGGACTAGCGCTGAGCAGTTCTTC. Its translation is CASSFGTSAEQFF.

In nucleotides, the CDR3 is TGTGCCACCAGCAGAGTCGGGGGGAGCTCCTACGAGCAGTACTTC. Amino acids: CATSRVGGSSYEQYF. The V and J genes are TRBV15 and TRBJ2-7, with 7 bases identical to TRBD2. The junction had 3 bases not matched to a gene; V was cut back by 1 base and J by 0 bases. The CDR3 consists of 15 residues. Germline-derived CDR1 and CDR2 are LNHNV and YYDKDF (reference sequence).

The chain couples TRBV10-3 to TRBJ2-1; 14 bases line up with TRBD2. Germline lookup yields CDR1 ENHRY and CDR2 SYGVKD. The length of the CDR3 is 18 residues. V shed 7 bases and J 0 bases; nucleotides not matched to a gene: 8. The CDR3 DNA reads TGTGCCATCACCCCGGGACTAGCGGGAGAGGGCTCCTACAATGAGCAGTTCTTC. Its protein is CAITPGLAGEGSYNEQFF.

This chain connects TRBV5-1 to TRBJ2-3; tentative D call: TRBD2 (6 bases). The CDR3 runs 14 residues. Trimming stripped 4 bases from V and 1 base from J, with 10 bases between. Germline V gene lookup returns CDR1 SGHRS and CDR2 YFSETQ. CDR3 in DNA: TGCGCCAGCAGCCCCCCTAGCGGCACAGATACGCAGTATTTT. Translation gives CASSPPSGTDTQYF.

This rearrangement joins TRBV29-1 to TRBJ2-1; no clear D gene. Germline CDR1 and CDR2: SQVTM and ANQGSEA. The CDR3 is made up of 13 amino acids. Deletions cut 4 bases from V and 1 base from J, with 8 bases between. The CDR3 DNA follows: TGCAGCGTTGCCACCGGATCCTACAATGAGCAGTTCTTC. This sequence encodes CSVATGSYNEQFF.

The chain uses TRBV11-2 and TRBJ1-1; D ambiguous. CDR3 size: 13 residues. Trimming shortened V by 2 bases and J by 6 bases, and 10 bases separated the two germline ends. Germline V lookup: CDR1 SGHAT, CDR2 FQNNGV. CDR3 in amino acids: CASSLSLWPEAFF. DNA for the CDR3: TGTGCCAGCAGCTTAAGTTTATGGCCTGAAGCTTTCTTT.

CDR3 sequence: CATSRTSQGYTQYF. CDR3 nucleotides: TGTGCCACCAGCAGGACCAGTCAGGGTTATACGCAGTATTTT. This chain uses TRBV15 with TRBJ2-3; D may be TRBD1 (5 bases). The CDR3 has 14 amino acids. Germline V gene lookup returns CDR1 LNHNV and CDR2 YYDKDF (reference sequence). Trimming stripped 3 bases from V and 7 bases from J, with 14 bases between.

The gene calls are TRBV5-6 and TRBJ1-2; 8 nucleotides match TRBD1. The V gene end was trimmed by 7 bases and the J gene end by 8 bases; junction bases not matched to a gene: 13. Germline assignment: CDR1 SGHDT and CDR2 YYEEEE. The CDR3 consists of 14 residues. The CDR3, as DNA: TGTGCCAGCTTCACTGGACAGGGAAGTTACGGCTACACCTTC. Amino acids: CASFTGQGSYGYTF. Combining the CDR3 with reference TRBV5-6 and TRBJ1-2 gives the whole variable domain DAGVTQSPTHLIKTRGQQVTLRCSPKSGHDTVSWYQQALGQGPQFIFQYYEEEERQRGNFPDRFSGHQFPNYSSELNVNALLLGDSALYLCASFTGQGSYGYTFGSGTRLTVV.

This chain uses TRBV18 with TRBJ1-5; D unresolved. V gave up 4 bases and J gave up 6 bases, with 16 bases separating them. The V gene's germline CDR1 is KGHSH and CDR2 LQKENI. The CDR3 is made up of 15 amino acids. In nucleotides, the CDR3 is TGTGCCAGCTCACTGAATTCTAACTGGGGTCAGCCCCAGCATTTT. It translates to CASSLNSNWGQPQHF.

The chain links TRBV29-1 to TRBJ2-1; D is tentatively TRBD1 or TRBD2 (6 bases each). CDR3 length: 15 amino acids. The ends were cut back, 0 bases at V and 2 bases at J, with 11 bases in the middle. CDR1 is SQVTM and CDR2 is ANQGSEA in the germline V gene. CDR3 amino acids: CSVEDAGQTYNEQFF. In DNA form, the CDR3 reads TGCAGCGTTGAAGATGCGGGACAAACCTACAATGAGCAGTTCTTC.

This chain links TRBV15 with TRBJ2-7; TRBD2 matches at 13 bases. The CDR3 has 16 residues. The V and J ends lost 1 base and 2 bases, in that order; junction bases with no gene match: 2. Germline CDR1 is LNHNV and CDR2 is YYDKDF (reference sequence). The chain's CDR3 is CATSRAGLAGAYEQYF. For the CDR3, the DNA is TGTGCCACCAGCAGAGCCGGACTAGCGGGAGCCTACGAGCAGTACTTC. Variable domain in full (rest from reference TRBV15 and TRBJ2-7): DAMVIQNPRYQVTQFGKPVTLSCSQTLNHNVMYWYQQKSSQAPKLLFHYYDKDFNNEADTPDNFQSRRPNTSFCFLDIRSPGLGDTAMYLCATSRAGLAGAYEQYFGPGTRLTVT.

CDR3 coding DNA: TGTGCCAGCTCTAACTTCGGGACACTCTACGAGCAGTACTTC. Amino acids: CASSNFGTLYEQYF. This chain uses TRBV18 with TRBJ2-7; TRBD1 might be the D (6 bases). The germline V gene encodes CDR1 KGHSH and CDR2 LQKENI. V lost 6 bases and J lost 3, with 15 bases in between. The CDR3 length is 14 residues.

The rearrangement joins TRBV6-5 to TRBJ2-5; 9 nucleotides match TRBD1. This CDR3 comprises 14 residues. Trimming took 8 bases from V and 1 from J; bases not matched to a gene: 5. CDR1 and CDR2 from the germline V gene are MNHEY and SVGAGI. The CDR3 protein is CASQKGQGQETQYF. In nucleotides, the CDR3 is TGTGCCAGCCAGAAGGGACAGGGCCAAGAGACCCAGTACTTC.

The chain employs TRBV27 and TRBJ1-1; D is uncertain. The CDR3 has 13 amino acids. V gave up 3 bases and J gave up 2 bases, with 7 bases separating them. The germline gives CDR1 MNHEY, CDR2 SMNVEV (reference sequence). The CDR3 reads CASSLTGNTEAFF. CDR3 nucleotide sequence: TGTGCCAGCAGTTTGACTGGTAACACTGAAGCTTTCTTT.

The chain links TRBV4-1 to TRBJ2-7, with 7 positions matching TRBD1. V lost 0 bases, J lost 3 bases, and 14 bases stayed unmatched. CDR1 and CDR2 from the germline V gene are MGHRA and YSYEKL. CDR3 length: 18 residues. The CDR3 DNA reads as TGCGCCAGCAGCCAAGAACCCCCCAGGACAGGACCTAACTACGAGCAGTACTTC. Protein product: CASSQEPPRTGPNYEQYF.

The chain links TRBV10-3 to TRBJ2-7, with TRBD1 identical over 11 bases. The ends lost 6 bases at V and 5 bases at J; junction bases unmatched: 6. CDR1 and CDR2 from the germline V gene are ENHRY and SYGVKD. The CDR3 is 14 amino acids. In nucleotides, the CDR3 is TGTGCCATCAGCTCCGGGACAGGGGGGGACGAGCAGTACTTC. As protein: CAISSGTGGDEQYF.

CDR3 bases: TGTGCCAGCACCGAGCCCCGAGACAATGAGCAGTTCTTC. This codes for CASTEPRDNEQFF. The chain joins TRBV7-9 to TRBJ2-1; no reliable D call. The CDR3 is 13 amino acids. Germline assignment: CDR1 SEHNR and CDR2 FQNEAQ (reference sequence). The V and J ends lost 7 bases and 5 bases respectively, with 12 bases between them.

The chain is built from TRBV27 and TRBJ2-7, with D perhaps TRBD1 (6 bases). Looked up from germline, CDR1 is MNHEY and CDR2 is SMNVEV (reference sequence). CDR3 length: 14 amino acids. V was shortened by 8 bases and J by 1 base, with 15 bases between the two germline ends. CDR3 DNA sequence: TGTGCCAGCGGCTTCCGGGACACATCCTACGAGCAGTACTTC. Encoded protein: CASGFRDTSYEQYF.

This clone was recorded only once. This CDR3 is CASSERPTAFPSGNTIYF. CDR3 nucleotide sequence: TGTGCCAGCAGTGAAAGGCCAACGGCATTCCCCTCTGGAAACACCATATATTTT. The rearrangement uses TRBV6-1 and TRBJ1-3, with D unresolved. The germline gives CDR1 MNHNS, CDR2 SASEGT. This CDR3 contains 18 residues. V lost 2 bases and J lost 0, with 17 bases in between.

This clone was detected a few times. This chain uses TRBV12-5 with TRBJ1-3; 7 positions match TRBD1. The CDR3 is 16 residues long. The germline gives CDR1 LGHNT, CDR2 FRNRAP. Losses at the gene ends were 4 bases for V and 8 bases for J; bases not matched to a gene: 14. The CDR3 sequence: CASGSVRDSLGHTIYF. CDR3 sequence (DNA): TGTGCTAGTGGTTCTGTTCGGGACAGCCTTGGGCACACCATATATTTT.

This clone was counted a few times. The chain recombines TRBV7-9 with TRBJ1-5; the D gene is possibly TRBD1 (6 bases). The CDR3 extends over 15 amino acids. The germline gives CDR1 SEHNR, CDR2 FQNEAQ (reference sequence). V lost 1 base, J lost 5 bases, and 12 bases lay in between. CDR3 loop: CASSLDRGADQPQHF. The CDR3 nucleotides are TGTGCCAGCAGCTTAGATCGGGGGGCGGATCAGCCCCAGCATTTT.

J is TRBJ1-1 and V is TRBV5-1, with 9 bases matching TRBD1. CDR1 SGHRS and CDR2 YFSETQ come from the germline V gene. With V trimmed by 4 bases and J by 0 bases, 4 bases remained unmatched. CDR3 length: 15 amino acids. The CDR3 loop reads CASSGGTGLNTEAFF. DNA for the CDR3: TGCGCCAGCAGCGGAGGGACAGGGTTGAACACTGAAGCTTTCTTT.

This chain joins TRBV2 and TRBJ2-1, with a weak D call TRBD2 (5 bases). V was trimmed by 2 bases and J by 4 bases, leaving 6 bases between them. Germline CDR1 reads SNHLY; CDR2 reads FYNNEI. This CDR3 contains 13 residues. CDR3 DNA sequence: TGTGCCAGCAGTGAAAGGGAGTACAATGAGCAGTTCTTC. Amino acid sequence: CASSEREYNEQFF.

This chain uses TRBV9 with TRBJ1-2; 7 positions match TRBD1. This CDR3 has 12 residues. CDR1 is SGDLS and CDR2 is YYNGEE in the germline V gene. Germline trimming cut 4 bases from V and 8 bases from J; bases unmatched to any gene: 5. CDR3 DNA sequence: TGTGCCAGCAGCTCGCAGGGGGACGGCTACACCTTC. Translation: CASSSQGDGYTF.

The chain carries TRBV28 and TRBJ2-1, with 11 bases aligning to TRBD2. Germline V gene sequence: CDR1 MDHEN, CDR2 SYDVKM. This CDR3 comprises 15 residues. Losses at the gene ends were 6 bases for V and 8 bases for J; bases not matched to a gene: 9. The CDR3 sequence: CASRIPGLAGDEQFF. Written as DNA, the CDR3 is TGTGCCAGCAGAATACCTGGACTAGCGGGTGATGAGCAGTTCTTC.

The chain employs TRBV2 and TRBJ2-1; weak D call: TRBD2 (7 bases). The germline gives CDR1 SNHLY, CDR2 FYNNEI. The CDR3 sequence is 14 residues long. V was shortened by 3 bases and J by 9 bases, with 15 bases between the two germline ends. The CDR3 region is CASSDIGRGGEQFF. The CDR3 DNA reads as TGTGCCAGCAGTGATATCGGAAGGGGGGGTGAGCAGTTCTTC.

The V call is TRBV13, the J call TRBJ2-5, with a possible D match to TRBD1 (5 bases). From germline, CDR1 is PRHDT and CDR2 FYEKMQ (reference sequence). This CDR3 is built from 15 residues. V dropped 3 bases and J dropped 5 bases, with 16 bases sitting between them. CDR3 nucleotides: TGTGCCAGCAGCTTCCAAGGTTTAGGGGCGGAGACCCAGTACTTC. Amino acids: CASSFQGLGAETQYF.